Below are 13 T cell receptor beta chains sequenced from a single sample in a study of blood T cell repertoires in COVID-19. Sequencing used immunoSEQ multiplex PCR; TCRdb keeps in-frame clones, though not all of them. The sample lists roughly 250,000 clones, roughly nine tenths occurring once. The specimen was PBMCs or T cells enriched from blood (not recorded which). The receptors derive from a human donor in a cohort exposed to, infected with or recovered from COVID-19 (not recorded which). The donor label of this sample is uncertain.

This rearrangement joins TRBV7-9 to TRBJ1-3, with TRBD1 identical over 7 bases. Germline V gene lookup returns CDR1 SEHNR and CDR2 FQNEAQ (reference sequence). Unmatched junction bases numbered 6, after V lost 5 bases and J lost 2 bases. The CDR3 loop spans 15 amino acids. The chain's CDR3 is CASSPSGTAGNTIYF. The CDR3 DNA sequence: TGTGCCAGCAGCCCTTCCGGGACAGCTGGAAACACCATATATTTT.

The V gene is TRBV7-2, the J gene TRBJ2-5; 8 bases agree with TRBD2. The CDR3 has 14 amino acids. Germline values: CDR1 SGHTA, CDR2 FQGNSA. The junction had 8 bases not matched to a gene; V was cut back by 6 bases and J by 5 bases. The CDR3 loop is CASSPGGRPETQYF. The CDR3 DNA reads as TGTGCCAGCAGTCCGGGGGGGCGACCGGAGACCCAGTACTTC.

The CDR3 DNA reads as TGTGCCAGCAGCCAATCGCAGGGTTCCTACGAGCAGTACTTC. This codes for CASSQSQGSYEQYF. The chain has TRBV14 and TRBJ2-7, with D possibly being TRBD1 (5 bases). Germline CDR1 reads SGHDN; CDR2 reads FVKESK. CDR3 length: 14 residues. V shed 2 bases and J shed 1 base, with 9 bases lying between them.

This chain connects TRBV12-3 or TRBV12-4 to TRBJ1-4; 9 bases align to TRBD1. With V trimmed by 6 bases and J by 7 bases, 3 bases remained unmatched. CDR3 length: 13 residues. The CDR3 bases are TGTGCCAGCAGGGGACAGGGTAGTGAAAAACTGTTTTTT. Its translation is CASRGQGSEKLFF.

The genes are TRBV7-2 and TRBJ1-1; 7 bases agree with TRBD1. This CDR3 is built from 13 residues. V was pared by 5 bases and J by 11 bases, with 11 bases of the junction left unmatched. CDR1 and CDR2 (germline): SGHTA, FQGNSA. In nucleotides, the CDR3 is TGTGCCAGCAGCGTAGGGGGCGGGACTAGGGCTTTCTTT. It is translated as CASSVGGGTRAFF.

The rearrangement uses TRBV5-1 and TRBJ1-1; D is uncertain. The V gene's germline CDR1 is SGHRS and CDR2 YFSETQ. The V end was cut by 4 bases, the J end by 4 bases, with 14 bases between. This CDR3 has 14 amino acids. CDR3 in amino acids: CASSVYGTGTEAFF. The CDR3 nucleotides are TGCGCCAGCAGCGTGTATGGCACGGGCACTGAAGCTTTCTTT.

The chain has TRBV5-1 and TRBJ2-7; D may be TRBD2 (5 bases). Trimming took off 0 bases at V and 0 bases at J, with 7 bases between the two ends. The CDR3 totals 14 residues. Looked up from germline, CDR1 is SGHRS and CDR2 is YFSETQ. CDR3 sequence (DNA): TGCGCCAGCAGCTTGGTTGGAGGCTCCTACGAGCAGTACTTC. Translating gives CASSLVGGSYEQYF. Together with reference TRBV5-1 and TRBJ2-7, the CDR3 gives the full variable domain: KAGVTQTPRYLIKTRGQQVTLSCSPISGHRSVSWYQQTPGQGLQFLFEYFSETQRNKGNFPGRFSGRQFSNSRSEMNVSTLELGDSALYLCASSLVGGSYEQYFGPGTRLTVT.

This chain links TRBV5-5 with TRBJ1-3, with D possibly TRBD1 on 5 matching bases. The CDR3 is made up of 17 amino acids. The germline gives CDR1 SGHKS, CDR2 YYEKEE (reference sequence). The V and J ends lost 0 bases and 4 bases respectively, with 17 bases between them. The CDR3 sequence is CASSLVVQASLGNTIYF. In nucleotides, the CDR3 is TGTGCCAGCAGCTTGGTTGTACAGGCGTCGTTAGGAAACACCATATATTTT.

The chain employs TRBV9 and TRBJ1-5; no clear D. Germline V CDR1 and CDR2: SGDLS, YYNGEE. V lost 0 bases to trimming and J lost 6 bases, with 10 bases between them. The CDR3 spans 14 residues. For the CDR3, the DNA is TGTGCCAGCAGCGTAGCCAGCGACGCTCAGCCCCAGCATTTT. It specifies CASSVASDAQPQHF.

The CDR3 reads CASSLGPVRTEAFF. Written as DNA, the CDR3 is TGTGCCAGCAGTTTGGGGCCAGTTAGGACTGAAGCTTTCTTT. This chain links TRBV28 with TRBJ1-1; possible D gene TRBD1, 5 bases. CDR3 size: 14 residues. V shed 3 bases and J shed 5 bases, with 13 bases lying between them. The germline V gene has CDR1 MDHEN and CDR2 SYDVKM. Full variable domain (remainder filled in from reference TRBV28 and TRBJ1-1): DVKVTQSSRYLVKRTGEKVFLECVQDMDHENMFWYRQDPGLGLRLIYFSYDVKMKEKGDIPEGYSVSREKKERFSLILESASTNQTSMYLCASSLGPVRTEAFFGQGTRLTVV.

The gene calls are TRBV2 and TRBJ2-1, with D unclear. Germline CDR1 SNHLY, CDR2 FYNNEI. V was pared by 2 bases and J by 1 base, with 9 bases between. The CDR3 has 15 amino acids. The CDR3 is CASSEWQESYNEQFF. DNA of the CDR3: TGTGCCAGCAGTGAATGGCAGGAATCCTACAATGAGCAGTTCTTC.

V is TRBV7-8 and J is TRBJ2-1; D gene ambiguous. The V end was cut by 1 base, the J end by 9 bases, with 7 bases between. Germline V lookup: CDR1 SGHVS, CDR2 FQNEAQ. The CDR3 covers 12 residues. As DNA, the CDR3 is TGTGCCAGCAGCTTAGAATTCGGTGAGCAGTTCTTC. This translates into CASSLEFGEQFF.

The chain couples TRBV19 to TRBJ1-3, with a weak D call TRBD1 (5 bases). Germline V gene lookup returns CDR1 LNHDA and CDR2 SQIVND (reference sequence). This CDR3 spans 13 amino acids. V shed 4 bases and J shed 3 bases, with 7 bases lying between them. For the CDR3, the DNA is TGTGCCAGTAGTACAGGGTTTGGAAACACCATATATTTT. Translating it yields CASSTGFGNTIYF.